The sequence of this T cell receptor beta chain was determined in a study of T cell responses to AZD1222 COVID-19 vaccine. This table comes from immunoSEQ multiplex PCR, and its TCRdb copy is limited to in-frame clones, with some not included. The data show 60,000 to 100,000 clones, just over 90% seen once. Of note for this clone: Its target is not known.

Study observations and caveats: With two AZD1222 doses given, Spike-specific TCR breadth and depth both rose.

This receptor was obtained from an adult in good health. The sample in question was peripheral blood, obtained on day 0 of MenACWY control vaccination.

This CDR3 reads CASSFTGWVAFF. CDR3 sequence (DNA): TGTGCCAGCAGCTTTACAGGGTGGGTGGCTTTCTTT. The V and J genes are TRBV7-2 and TRBJ1-1, with D tentatively TRBD1 (6 bases). Germline values: CDR1 SGHTA, CDR2 FQGNSA. The CDR3 spans 12 residues. Trimming removed 3 bases from V and 11 bases from J, with 13 bases in between.